The source of this T cell receptor (beta chain) is a study of CXCR3-negative and CXCR3-positive naive CD8 T cells. In the case of this clonotype: Its specificity is unknown.

Each TRB cDNA library was prepared by 5' RACE (with UMI labels). With the 5' RACE reads reprocessed, TCRdb shows one record per CDR3 protein and no DNA. The specimen's table records some 61,000 distinct CDR3 sequences. CDR1 is MNHEY, CDR2 SVGAGI, per germline. The CDR3 loop spans 11 amino acids. Study-wide findings and caveats: CXCR3-positive naive cells carried more hydrophobic TRB CDR3s than CXCR3-negative ones.

Sequenced: naive CXCR3- CD8+ T cells from blood. The subset was: CD45RO-CCR7+CD27+CD95- naive CD8+ T cells lacking CXCR3 (TNR3-). The sequence was collected from a human donor in good health. Some clones in this sample may be carry-over from other donors' samples. This chain links TRBV6-5 with TRBJ1-2; there is no DNA to check the TCRdb D call of TRBD1. The CDR3 reads CASEGVGGYTF.